These T cell receptor beta chains were read from a single sample in a study of cytomegalovirus exposure and HLA in healthy donors. Sequencing was performed with immunoSEQ multiplex PCR; in TCRdb, only in-frame clones are kept and a portion is missing. This table holds roughly 70,000 clones, around 97% found once. Sample: PBMCs. The receptor source for this set is a woman aged 18-29 years in good health and CMV-seropositive. CDR3s include the opening cysteine and the closing phenylalanine or tryptophan. A D gene is named only where the DNA matches it firmly. Clone size is given for some rows only: seen once, a few or many times, or a class if the clone is expanded.

V gene: TRBV28; D gene: TRBD2; clone size: -; J gene: TRBJ2-4; CDR3 length: 17; CDR3 protein: CASSYTYSGKAKNIQYF; CDR3 DNA: TGTGCCAGCAGTTACACCTATAGCGGGAAGGCCAAAAACATTCAGTACTTC
V gene: TRBV21-1; D gene: -; clone size: -; J gene: TRBJ2-5; CDR3 length: 15; CDR3 protein: CASSPTKGAWKTQYF; CDR3 DNA: TGTGCCAGCAGCCCCACGAAAGGGGCGTGGAAGACCCAGTACTTC
V gene: TRBV19; D gene: TRBD2; clone size: -; J gene: TRBJ2-3; CDR3 length: 15; CDR3 protein: CASSILAGVGDTQYF; CDR3 DNA: TGTGCCAGTAGTATACTAGCGGGAGTAGGAGATACGCAGTATTTT
V gene: TRBV11-2; D gene: TRBD1; clone size: -; J gene: TRBJ2-2; CDR3 length: 16; CDR3 protein: CASSPGTALNTGELFF; CDR3 DNA: TGTGCCAGCAGCCCCGGGACAGCCTTGAACACCGGGGAGCTGTTTTTT
V gene: TRBV7-3; D gene: TRBD2; clone size: -; J gene: TRBJ2-1; CDR3 length: 15; CDR3 protein: CASSPLAGDLYEQFF; CDR3 DNA: TGTGCCAGCAGCCCACTAGCGGGAGATCTATATGAGCAGTTCTTC
V gene: TRBV7-9; D gene: TRBD1; clone size: -; J gene: TRBJ2-7; CDR3 length: 14; CDR3 protein: CASSHDRAVLEQYF; CDR3 DNA: TGTGCCAGCAGCCATGACAGGGCGGTTTTAGAGCAGTACTTC
V gene: TRBV19; D gene: TRBD2; clone size: -; J gene: TRBJ2-1; CDR3 length: 15; CDR3 protein: CASSNLREGAGEQFF; CDR3 DNA: TGTGCCAGTAGTAATTTGCGGGAGGGGGCTGGTGAGCAGTTCTTC
V gene: TRBV19; D gene: -; clone size: -; J gene: TRBJ2-7; CDR3 length: 13; CDR3 protein: CASSQIYEGEQYF; CDR3 DNA: TGTGCCAGTAGTCAAATCTACGAGGGCGAGCAGTACTTC
V gene: TRBV30; D gene: TRBD2; clone size: -; J gene: TRBJ2-2; CDR3 length: 16; CDR3 protein: CACPASGSTITGELFF; CDR3 DNA: TGTGCCTGCCCCGCGAGCGGGAGCACAATCACCGGGGAGCTGTTTTTT
V gene: TRBV7-3; D gene: TRBD2; clone size: -; J gene: TRBJ2-1; CDR3 length: 16; CDR3 protein: CASSLKGGSSYNEQFF; CDR3 DNA: TGTGCCAGCAGCTTAAAAGGCGGGAGCTCCTACAATGAGCAGTTCTTC
V gene: TRBV10-3; D gene: TRBD1; clone size: -; J gene: TRBJ1-1; CDR3 length: 14; CDR3 protein: CAISRTGMNTEAFF; CDR3 DNA: TGTGCCATCAGTCGGACAGGGATGAACACTGAAGCTTTCTTT
V gene: TRBV6-1; D gene: TRBD1; clone size: once; J gene: TRBJ1-1; CDR3 length: 15; CDR3 protein: CASSEWDRVNTEAFF; CDR3 DNA: TGTGCCAGCAGTGAATGGGACAGGGTGAACACTGAAGCTTTCTTT
V gene: TRBV28; D gene: TRBD1; clone size: -; J gene: TRBJ1-1; CDR3 length: 17; CDR3 protein: CASSLPYRQGLNTEAFF; CDR3 DNA: TGTGCCAGCAGTTTGCCCTATCGACAGGGATTAAACACTGAAGCTTTCTTT
V gene: TRBV13; D gene: TRBD1; clone size: -; J gene: TRBJ1-5; CDR3 length: 14; CDR3 protein: CASSFRGREQPQHF; CDR3 DNA: TGTGCCAGCAGCTTTAGGGGGCGAGAGCAGCCCCAGCATTTT
V gene: TRBV11-3; D gene: -; clone size: -; J gene: TRBJ2-1; CDR3 length: 15; CDR3 protein: CASSLDLGRGNEQFF; CDR3 DNA: TGTGCCAGCAGCTTAGATTTGGGGCGTGGGAATGAGCAGTTCTTC
V gene: TRBV9; D gene: TRBD2; clone size: -; J gene: TRBJ2-1; CDR3 length: 16; CDR3 protein: CASSVVGGRAVGEQFF; CDR3 DNA: TGTGCCAGCAGCGTAGTAGGCGGGAGGGCCGTGGGTGAGCAGTTCTTC
V gene: TRBV13; D gene: TRBD1; clone size: -; J gene: TRBJ2-1; CDR3 length: 15; CDR3 protein: CASSRQGGFYNEQFF; CDR3 DNA: TGTGCCAGCAGCCGACAGGGGGGATTCTACAATGAGCAGTTCTTC
V gene: TRBV9; D gene: TRBD2; clone size: -; J gene: TRBJ2-2; CDR3 length: 17; CDR3 protein: CASSVALAGANTGELFF; CDR3 DNA: TGTGCCAGCAGCGTAGCACTAGCGGGAGCGAACACCGGGGAGCTGTTTTTT
V gene: TRBV11-2; D gene: TRBD2; clone size: once; J gene: TRBJ2-3; CDR3 length: 15; CDR3 protein: CASSSAGGPSDTQYF; CDR3 DNA: TGTGCCAGCAGCTCCGCGGGAGGGCCCTCAGATACGCAGTATTTT
V gene: TRBV30; D gene: TRBD2; clone size: -; J gene: TRBJ2-1; CDR3 length: 16; CDR3 protein: CAWRPPGLAGYNEQFF; CDR3 DNA: TGTGCCTGGAGACCACCTGGACTAGCGGGATACAATGAGCAGTTCTTC
V gene: TRBV5-6; D gene: TRBD1; clone size: -; J gene: TRBJ1-3; CDR3 length: 14; CDR3 protein: CASIDRAAGNTIYF; CDR3 DNA: TGTGCCAGCATCGACAGGGCTGCTGGAAACACCATATATTTT
V gene: TRBV7-9; D gene: -; clone size: -; J gene: TRBJ2-1; CDR3 length: 16; CDR3 protein: CASSRRRVGVNDEQFF; CDR3 DNA: TGTGCCAGCAGCCGACGGAGGGTGGGGGTTAATGATGAGCAGTTCTTC
V gene: TRBV11-2; D gene: TRBD2; clone size: -; J gene: TRBJ2-1; CDR3 length: 18; CDR3 protein: CASSLSGGRPPSYNEQFF; CDR3 DNA: TGTGCCAGCAGCCTGAGCGGCGGGAGACCTCCGAGTTACAATGAGCAGTTCTTC
V gene: TRBV5-5; D gene: TRBD1; clone size: -; J gene: TRBJ1-1; CDR3 length: 16; CDR3 protein: CASSQTTGINRTEAFF; CDR3 DNA: TGTGCCAGCAGCCAAACGACAGGGATAAATAGGACTGAAGCTTTCTTT
V gene: TRBV7-9; D gene: -; clone size: -; J gene: TRBJ2-5; CDR3 length: 13; CDR3 protein: CASSLAGAETQYF; CDR3 DNA: TGTGCCAGCAGCTTAGCGGGGGCGGAGACCCAGTACTTC
V gene: TRBV9; D gene: TRBD2; clone size: -; J gene: TRBJ2-1; CDR3 length: 14; CDR3 protein: CASSVGGLDTEQFF; CDR3 DNA: TGTGCCAGCAGCGTAGGGGGACTAGATACCGAGCAGTTCTTC
V gene: TRBV19; D gene: TRBD1; clone size: -; J gene: TRBJ2-6; CDR3 length: 20; CDR3 protein: CASNPGQGKGSPSGANVLTF; CDR3 DNA: TGTGCCAGTAACCCGGGACAGGGAAAGGGTTCTCCTTCTGGGGCCAACGTCCTGACTTTC
V gene: TRBV2; D gene: -; clone size: -; J gene: TRBJ2-7; CDR3 length: 14; CDR3 protein: CASSPLPGTYEQYF; CDR3 DNA: TGTGCCAGCAGCCCCCTTCCCGGGACCTACGAGCAGTACTTC
V gene: TRBV28; D gene: -; clone size: -; J gene: TRBJ2-1; CDR3 length: 16; CDR3 protein: CASSFWATKNHNEQFF; CDR3 DNA: TGTGCCAGCAGTTTCTGGGCTACCAAAAATCACAATGAGCAGTTCTTC
V gene: TRBV7-2; D gene: TRBD2; clone size: -; J gene: TRBJ2-1; CDR3 length: 13; CDR3 protein: CASSTTSGTEQFF; CDR3 DNA: TGTGCCAGCAGCACCACTAGCGGGACCGAGCAGTTCTTC
V gene: TRBV4-2; D gene: TRBD1; clone size: -; J gene: TRBJ2-7; CDR3 length: 15; CDR3 protein: CASSQEQGRTYEQYF; CDR3 DNA: TGTGCCAGCAGCCAAGAACAGGGGCGAACCTACGAGCAGTACTTC
V gene: TRBV6-1; D gene: -; clone size: -; J gene: TRBJ1-4; CDR3 length: 14; CDR3 protein: CASSEGSPNEKLFF; CDR3 DNA: TGTGCCAGCAGTGAAGGTTCTCCTAATGAAAAACTGTTTTTT
V gene: TRBV5-6; D gene: TRBD1; clone size: -; J gene: TRBJ2-5; CDR3 length: 14; CDR3 protein: CASSPGQGAETQYF; CDR3 DNA: TGTGCCAGCAGCCCTGGACAGGGGGCGGAGACCCAGTACTTC
V gene: TRBV7-9; D gene: TRBD2; clone size: -; J gene: TRBJ2-1; CDR3 length: 16; CDR3 protein: CASSLSAGGPVSEQFF; CDR3 DNA: TGTGCCAGCAGCTTAAGTGCGGGAGGGCCTGTGAGTGAGCAGTTCTTC
V gene: TRBV7-6; D gene: -; clone size: few; J gene: TRBJ1-4; CDR3 length: 13; CDR3 protein: CASSSGLNEKLFF; CDR3 DNA: TGTGCCAGCAGCTCTGGGCTTAATGAAAAACTGTTTTTT
V gene: TRBV7-9; D gene: -; clone size: few; J gene: TRBJ2-2; CDR3 length: 16; CDR3 protein: CASSPRGTQTTGELFF; CDR3 DNA: TGTGCCAGCAGCCCGCGAGGGACACAAACTACCGGGGAGCTGTTTTTT
V gene: TRBV11-2; D gene: -; clone size: -; J gene: TRBJ1-3; CDR3 length: 15; CDR3 protein: CASSLEGAGGNTIYF; CDR3 DNA: TGTGCCAGCAGCTTAGAAGGCGCAGGGGGAAACACCATATATTTT
V gene: TRBV6-5; D gene: TRBD1; clone size: -; J gene: TRBJ1-4; CDR3 length: 15; CDR3 protein: CASSKTGTENEKLFF; CDR3 DNA: TGTGCCAGCAGTAAAACCGGGACAGAAAATGAAAAACTGTTTTTT
V gene: TRBV5-1; D gene: -; clone size: -; J gene: TRBJ2-6; CDR3 length: 17; CDR3 protein: CASSLGEFGSGANVLTF; CDR3 DNA: TGCGCCAGCAGCTTGGGGGAGTTCGGCTCTGGGGCCAACGTCCTGACTTTC
V gene: TRBV18; D gene: TRBD1; clone size: -; J gene: TRBJ1-5; CDR3 length: 15; CDR3 protein: CASSPPGQRNQPQHF; CDR3 DNA: TGTGCCAGCTCACCGCCGGGACAGCGCAATCAGCCCCAGCATTTT
V gene: TRBV28; D gene: -; clone size: -; J gene: TRBJ1-1; CDR3 length: 15; CDR3 protein: CASSLWQEGNTEAFF; CDR3 DNA: TGTGCCAGCAGTTTATGGCAGGAGGGGAACACTGAAGCTTTCTTT
V gene: TRBV19; D gene: TRBD2; clone size: -; J gene: TRBJ2-1; CDR3 length: 15; CDR3 protein: CASRPTSAYYNEQFF; CDR3 DNA: TGTGCCAGTAGACCGACTAGCGCATACTACAATGAGCAGTTCTTC
V gene: TRBV19; D gene: -; clone size: -; J gene: TRBJ1-2; CDR3 length: 12; CDR3 protein: CASSIRGDGYTF; CDR3 DNA: TGTGCCAGTAGTATCCGGGGGGATGGCTACACCTTC
V gene: TRBV30; D gene: TRBD1; clone size: -; J gene: TRBJ2-5; CDR3 length: 18; CDR3 protein: CAWSGWVKRTGGEETQYF; CDR3 DNA: TGTGCCTGGAGTGGGTGGGTTAAGAGGACAGGGGGCGAGGAGACCCAGTACTTC
V gene: TRBV10-3; D gene: TRBD2; clone size: once; J gene: TRBJ2-1; CDR3 length: 18; CDR3 protein: CAISESGGRAPSYNEQFF; CDR3 DNA: TGTGCCATCAGTGAATCGGGAGGGAGGGCCCCTTCCTACAATGAGCAGTTCTTC
V gene: TRBV5-4; D gene: TRBD1; clone size: -; J gene: TRBJ2-1; CDR3 length: 15; CDR3 protein: CAGKGGRGSMNEQFF; CDR3 DNA: TGTGCCGGAAAAGGGGGCAGGGGCAGTATGAATGAGCAGTTCTTC
V gene: TRBV6-6; D gene: -; clone size: once; J gene: TRBJ2-7; CDR3 length: 11; CDR3 protein: CASSSTYEQYF; CDR3 DNA: TGTGCCAGCAGTTCCACATACGAGCAGTACTTC
V gene: TRBV10-1; D gene: -; clone size: -; J gene: TRBJ2-3; CDR3 length: 14; CDR3 protein: CASSEGLTTDTQYF; CDR3 DNA: TGCGCCAGCAGTGAAGGACTAACTACAGATACGCAGTATTTT
V gene: TRBV5-5; D gene: TRBD2; clone size: -; J gene: TRBJ2-7; CDR3 length: 15; CDR3 protein: CASSLGAREGGEQYF; CDR3 DNA: TGTGCCAGCAGCTTGGGGGCCAGGGAGGGTGGCGAGCAGTACTTC
V gene: TRBV30; D gene: -; clone size: -; J gene: TRBJ2-7; CDR3 length: 10; CDR3 protein: CAWSDRVKYF; CDR3 DNA: TGTGCCTGGAGTGACAGGGTTAAGTACTTC
V gene: TRBV5-1; D gene: TRBD1; clone size: -; J gene: TRBJ2-1; CDR3 length: 13; CDR3 protein: CASSRDRVNEQFF; CDR3 DNA: TGCGCCAGCAGCCGGGACAGAGTCAATGAGCAGTTCTTC
V gene: TRBV19; D gene: -; clone size: -; J gene: TRBJ1-5; CDR3 length: 15; CDR3 protein: CASSIVEGGNQPQHF; CDR3 DNA: TGTGCCAGTAGTATAGTAGAGGGTGGCAATCAGCCCCAGCATTTT
V gene: TRBV19; D gene: -; clone size: -; J gene: TRBJ2-5; CDR3 length: 14; CDR3 protein: CASSIRGRQETQYF; CDR3 DNA: TGTGCCAGTAGTATCCGCGGCCGCCAAGAGACCCAGTACTTC
V gene: TRBV28; D gene: -; clone size: -; J gene: TRBJ2-7; CDR3 length: 13; CDR3 protein: CASSLGSLGGQYF; CDR3 DNA: TGTGCCAGCAGTCTAGGGTCCCTGGGAGGACAGTACTTC
V gene: TRBV27; D gene: TRBD2; clone size: -; J gene: TRBJ2-1; CDR3 length: 16; CDR3 protein: CASTPTLAGSYNEQFF; CDR3 DNA: TGTGCCAGCACCCCGACCCTAGCGGGGAGCTACAATGAGCAGTTCTTC
V gene: TRBV6-1; D gene: TRBD1; clone size: -; J gene: TRBJ1-5; CDR3 length: 14; CDR3 protein: CASKDRTGDQPQHF; CDR3 DNA: TGTGCCAGCAAAGATAGGACAGGGGATCAGCCCCAGCATTTT
V gene: TRBV9; D gene: -; clone size: -; J gene: TRBJ2-1; CDR3 length: 12; CDR3 protein: CASSRVPNEQFF; CDR3 DNA: TGTGCCAGCAGCCGGGTACCCAATGAGCAGTTCTTC
V gene: TRBV2; D gene: TRBD1; clone size: -; J gene: TRBJ1-2; CDR3 length: 14; CDR3 protein: CASSGRGRINGYTF; CDR3 DNA: TGTGCCAGCAGTGGCAGGGGGCGCATTAATGGCTACACCTTC
V gene: TRBV5-1; D gene: TRBD2; clone size: -; J gene: TRBJ2-1; CDR3 length: 15; CDR3 protein: CASSLAGRQTNEQFF; CDR3 DNA: TGCGCCAGCAGCTTAGCGGGACGGCAGACGAATGAGCAGTTCTTC